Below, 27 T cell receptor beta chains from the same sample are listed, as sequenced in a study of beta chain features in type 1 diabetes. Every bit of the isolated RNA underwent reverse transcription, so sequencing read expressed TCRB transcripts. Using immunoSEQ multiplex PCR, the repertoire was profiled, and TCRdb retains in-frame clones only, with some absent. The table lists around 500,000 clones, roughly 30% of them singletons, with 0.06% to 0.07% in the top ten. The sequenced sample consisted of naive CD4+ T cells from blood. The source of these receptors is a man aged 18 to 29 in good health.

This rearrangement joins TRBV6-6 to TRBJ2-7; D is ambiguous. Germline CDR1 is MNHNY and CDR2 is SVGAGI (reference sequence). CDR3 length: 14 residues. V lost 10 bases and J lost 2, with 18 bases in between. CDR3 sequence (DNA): TGTGCCACTTCCTTACGAGGCTCAACCTACGAGCAGTACTTC. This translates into CATSLRGSTYEQYF.

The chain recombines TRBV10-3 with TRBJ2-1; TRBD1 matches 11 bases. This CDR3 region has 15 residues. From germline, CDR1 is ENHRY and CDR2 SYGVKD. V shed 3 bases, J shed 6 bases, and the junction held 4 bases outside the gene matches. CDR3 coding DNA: TGTGCCATCAGTGAATTCGGGACAGGGGGCAATGAGCAGTTCTTC. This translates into CAISEFGTGGNEQFF.

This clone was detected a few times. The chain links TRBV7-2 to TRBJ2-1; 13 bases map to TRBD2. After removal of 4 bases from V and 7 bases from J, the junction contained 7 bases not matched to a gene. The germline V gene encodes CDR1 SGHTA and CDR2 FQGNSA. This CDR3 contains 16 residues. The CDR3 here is CASSSGPGLAGNEQFF. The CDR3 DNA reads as TGTGCCAGCAGCTCGGGACCGGGACTAGCGGGAAATGAGCAGTTCTTC.

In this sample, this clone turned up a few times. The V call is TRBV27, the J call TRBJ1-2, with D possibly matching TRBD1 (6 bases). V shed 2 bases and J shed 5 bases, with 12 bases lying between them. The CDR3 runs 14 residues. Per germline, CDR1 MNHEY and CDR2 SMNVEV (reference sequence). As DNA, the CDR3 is TGTGCCAGCAGTTTAGTGCCCAGGGGATATGGCTACACCTTC. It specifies CASSLVPRGYGYTF.

CDR3 amino acids: CASSRTGQGVSNTEAFF. The CDR3 coding sequence is TGTGCCAGCAGCCGCACTGGACAGGGTGTATCGAACACTGAAGCTTTCTTT. V and J are TRBV5-4 and TRBJ1-1, with TRBD1 matching over 8 bases. This CDR3 is 17 amino acids long. V was pared by 4 bases and J by 1 base, with 12 bases of the junction left unmatched. Germline assignment: CDR1 SGHNT and CDR2 YYREEE (reference sequence).

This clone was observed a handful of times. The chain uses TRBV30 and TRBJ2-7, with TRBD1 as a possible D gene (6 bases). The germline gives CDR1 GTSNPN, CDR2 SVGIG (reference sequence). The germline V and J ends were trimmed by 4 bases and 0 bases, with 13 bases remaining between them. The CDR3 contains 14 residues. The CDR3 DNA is TGTGCCTGGAACGGACAGTCTGTCTCCTACGAGCAGTACTTC. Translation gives CAWNGQSVSYEQYF.

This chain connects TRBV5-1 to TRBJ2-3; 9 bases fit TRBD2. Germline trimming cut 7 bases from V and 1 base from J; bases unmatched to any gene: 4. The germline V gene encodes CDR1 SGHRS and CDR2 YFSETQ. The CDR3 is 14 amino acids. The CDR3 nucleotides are TGCGCCAGCGGATGGACTAGCGGCACAGATACGCAGTATTTT. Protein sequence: CASGWTSGTDTQYF.

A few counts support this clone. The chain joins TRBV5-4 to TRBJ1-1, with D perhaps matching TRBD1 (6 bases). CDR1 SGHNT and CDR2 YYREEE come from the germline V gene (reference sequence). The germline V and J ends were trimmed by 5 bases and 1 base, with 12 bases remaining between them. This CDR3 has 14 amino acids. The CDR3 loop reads CASRRTQGNTEAFF. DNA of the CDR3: TGTGCCAGCAGGCGAACACAGGGGAACACTGAAGCTTTCTTT. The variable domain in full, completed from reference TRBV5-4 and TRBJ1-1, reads ETGVTQSPTHLIKTRGQQVTLRCSSQSGHNTVSWYQQALGQGPQFIFQYYREEENGRGNFPPRFSGLQFPNYSSELNVNALELDDSALYLCASRRTQGNTEAFFGQGTRLTVV.

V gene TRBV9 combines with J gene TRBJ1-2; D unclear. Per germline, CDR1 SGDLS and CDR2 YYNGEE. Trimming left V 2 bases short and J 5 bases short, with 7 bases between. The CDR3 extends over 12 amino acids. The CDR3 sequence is CASSVLQYGYTF. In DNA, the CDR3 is TGTGCCAGCAGCGTCCTCCAGTATGGCTACACCTTC.

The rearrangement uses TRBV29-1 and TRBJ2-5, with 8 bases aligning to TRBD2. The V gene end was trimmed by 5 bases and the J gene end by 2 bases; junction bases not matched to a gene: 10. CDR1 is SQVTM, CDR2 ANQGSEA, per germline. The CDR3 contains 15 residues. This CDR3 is CSVKSAGGLQETQYF. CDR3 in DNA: TGCAGCGTTAAGTCGGCGGGAGGCCTACAAGAGACCCAGTACTTC. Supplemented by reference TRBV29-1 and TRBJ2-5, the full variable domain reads SAVISQKPSRDICQRGTSLTIQCQVDSQVTMMFWYRQQPGQSLTLIATANQGSEATYESGFVIDKFPISRPNLTFSTLTVSNMSPEDSSIYLCSVKSAGGLQETQYFGPGTRLLVL.

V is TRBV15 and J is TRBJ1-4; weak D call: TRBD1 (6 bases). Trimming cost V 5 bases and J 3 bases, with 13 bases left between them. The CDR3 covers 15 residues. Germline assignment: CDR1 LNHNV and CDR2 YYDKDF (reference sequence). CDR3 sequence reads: CATSHSGTSNEKLFF. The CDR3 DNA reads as TGTGCCACCAGCCACTCCGGGACATCTAATGAAAAACTGTTTTTT.

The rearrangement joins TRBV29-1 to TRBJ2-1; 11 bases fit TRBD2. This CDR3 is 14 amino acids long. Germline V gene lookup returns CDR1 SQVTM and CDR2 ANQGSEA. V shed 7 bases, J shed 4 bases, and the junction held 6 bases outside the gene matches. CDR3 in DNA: TGCAGCGCACTTAGCGGGAGGGGATACAATGAGCAGTTCTTC. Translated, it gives CSALSGRGYNEQFF.

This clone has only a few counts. CDR3 DNA sequence: TGCAGCGTCGCCCGGGACTTGGCCTACGAGCAGTACTTC. This codes for CSVARDLAYEQYF. The rearrangement uses TRBV29-1 and TRBJ2-7; maybe TRBD2 (6 bases). Germline V lookup: CDR1 SQVTM, CDR2 ANQGSEA. The CDR3 totals 13 residues. V was pared by 6 bases and J by 2 bases, with 14 bases between.

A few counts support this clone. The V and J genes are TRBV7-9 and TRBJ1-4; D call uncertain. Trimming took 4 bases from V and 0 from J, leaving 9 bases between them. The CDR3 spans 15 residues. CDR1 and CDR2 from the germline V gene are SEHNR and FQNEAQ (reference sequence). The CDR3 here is CASSSGETTNEKLFF. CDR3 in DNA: TGTGCCAGCAGCTCCGGCGAGACAACTAATGAAAAACTGTTTTTT.

CDR3 residues: CASSPPQAGGLYNEQFF. DNA of the CDR3: TGTGCCAGCTCACCACCTCAAGCGGGAGGGCTCTACAATGAGCAGTTCTTC. The chain joins TRBV18 to TRBJ2-1; TRBD2 matches 10 bases. The junction had 5 bases not matched to a gene; V was cut back by 0 bases and J by 3 bases. The length of the CDR3 is 17 residues. Germline values: CDR1 KGHSH, CDR2 LQKENI.

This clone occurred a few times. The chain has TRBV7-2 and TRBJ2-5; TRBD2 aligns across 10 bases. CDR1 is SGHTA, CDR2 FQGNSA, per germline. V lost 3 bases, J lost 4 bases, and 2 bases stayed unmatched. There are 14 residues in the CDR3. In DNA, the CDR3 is TGTGCCAGCAGCTTCACTAGCGGGACAGAGACCCAGTACTTC. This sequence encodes CASSFTSGTETQYF.

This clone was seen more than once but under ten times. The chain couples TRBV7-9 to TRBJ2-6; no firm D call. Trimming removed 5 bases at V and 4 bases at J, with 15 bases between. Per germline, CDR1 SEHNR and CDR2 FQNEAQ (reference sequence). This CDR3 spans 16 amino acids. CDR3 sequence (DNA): TGTGCCAGCAGCCATCTGGGTGCAAACGGGGCCAACGTCCTGACTTTC. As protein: CASSHLGANGANVLTF.

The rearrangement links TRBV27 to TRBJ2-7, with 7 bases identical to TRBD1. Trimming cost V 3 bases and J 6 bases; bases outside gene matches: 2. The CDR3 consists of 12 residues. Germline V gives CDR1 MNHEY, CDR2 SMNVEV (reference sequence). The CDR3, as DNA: TGTGCCAGCAGTTTCCGACAGGGCGAGCAGTACTTC. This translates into CASSFRQGEQYF.

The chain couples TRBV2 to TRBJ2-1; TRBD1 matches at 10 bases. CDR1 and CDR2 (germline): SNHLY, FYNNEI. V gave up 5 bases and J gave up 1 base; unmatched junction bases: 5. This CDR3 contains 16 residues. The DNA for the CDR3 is TGTGCCAGCAGTTCGACAGGGGGCATTTCCTACAATGAGCAGTTCTTC. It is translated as CASSSTGGISYNEQFF. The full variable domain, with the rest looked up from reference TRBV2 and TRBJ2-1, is EPEVTQTPSHQVTQMGQEVILRCVPISNHLYFYWYRQILGQKVEFLVSFYNNEISEKSEIFDDQFSVERPDGSNFTLKIRSTKLEDSAMYFCASSSTGGISYNEQFFGPGTRLTVL.

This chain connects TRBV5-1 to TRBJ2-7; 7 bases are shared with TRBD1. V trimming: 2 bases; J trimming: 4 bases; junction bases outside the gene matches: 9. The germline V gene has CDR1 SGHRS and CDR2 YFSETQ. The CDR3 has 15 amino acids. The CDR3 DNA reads TGCGCCAGCAGCTTTAAAGGGACAGAACAGTACGAGCAGTACTTC. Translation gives CASSFKGTEQYEQYF. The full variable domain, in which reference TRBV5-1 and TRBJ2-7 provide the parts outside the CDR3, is KAGVTQTPRYLIKTRGQQVTLSCSPISGHRSVSWYQQTPGQGLQFLFEYFSETQRNKGNFPGRFSGRQFSNSRSEMNVSTLELGDSALYLCASSFKGTEQYEQYFGPGTRLTVT.

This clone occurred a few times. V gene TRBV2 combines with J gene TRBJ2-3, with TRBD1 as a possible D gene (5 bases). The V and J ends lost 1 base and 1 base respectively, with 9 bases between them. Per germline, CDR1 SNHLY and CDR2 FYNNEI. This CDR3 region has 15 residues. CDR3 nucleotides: TGTGCCAGCAGTGAAGAAGGGGCGGGCACAGATACGCAGTATTTT. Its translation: CASSEEGAGTDTQYF.

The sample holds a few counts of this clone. The CDR3 region is CASRSRQYSNQPQHF. CDR3 coding DNA: TGTGCCAGCCGATCTCGGCAGTATAGCAATCAGCCCCAGCATTTT. This chain joins TRBV19 and TRBJ1-5; no clear D gene. Trimming stripped 9 bases from V and 0 bases from J, with 15 bases between. CDR3 size: 15 residues. CDR1 is LNHDA, CDR2 SQIVND, per germline (reference sequence).

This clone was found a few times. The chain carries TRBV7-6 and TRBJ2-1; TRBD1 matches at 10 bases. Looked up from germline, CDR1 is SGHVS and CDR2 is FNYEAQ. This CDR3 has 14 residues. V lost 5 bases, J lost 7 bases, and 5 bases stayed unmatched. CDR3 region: CASSPGQGGNEQFF. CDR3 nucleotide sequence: TGTGCCAGCAGCCCCGGACAGGGGGGGAATGAGCAGTTCTTC.

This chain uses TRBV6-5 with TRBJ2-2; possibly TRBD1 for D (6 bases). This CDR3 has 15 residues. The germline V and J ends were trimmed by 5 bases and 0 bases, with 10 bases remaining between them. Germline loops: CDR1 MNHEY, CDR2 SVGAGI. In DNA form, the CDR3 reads TGTGCCAGCAGTAGACAGGCGACGAACACCGGGGAGCTGTTTTTT. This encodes CASSRQATNTGELFF.

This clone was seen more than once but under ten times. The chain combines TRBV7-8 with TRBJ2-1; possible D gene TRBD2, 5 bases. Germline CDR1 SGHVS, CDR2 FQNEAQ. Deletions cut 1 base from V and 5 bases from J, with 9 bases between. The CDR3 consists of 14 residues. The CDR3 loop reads CASSLGTFNNEQFF. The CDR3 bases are TGTGCCAGCAGCTTAGGGACTTTCAACAATGAGCAGTTCTTC.

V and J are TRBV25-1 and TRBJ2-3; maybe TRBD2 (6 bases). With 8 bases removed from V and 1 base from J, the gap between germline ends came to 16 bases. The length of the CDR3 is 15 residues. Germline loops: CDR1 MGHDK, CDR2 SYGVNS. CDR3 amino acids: CASSFGSRGTDTQYF. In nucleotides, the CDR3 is TGTGCCAGCTCGTTCGGGAGTCGTGGCACAGATACGCAGTATTTT.

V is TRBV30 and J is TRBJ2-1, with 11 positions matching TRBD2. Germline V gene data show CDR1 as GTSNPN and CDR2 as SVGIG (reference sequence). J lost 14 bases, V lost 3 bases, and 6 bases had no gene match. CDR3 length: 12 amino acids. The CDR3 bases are TGTGCCTGGAGGTATACTAGCGGGAGTGAGTTCTTC. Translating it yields CAWRYTSGSEFF. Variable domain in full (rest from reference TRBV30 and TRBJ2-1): SQTIHQWPATLVQPVGSPLSLECTVEGTSNPNLYWYRQAAGRGLQLLFYSVGIGQISSEVPQNLSASRPQDRQFILSSKKLLLSDSGFYLCAWRYTSGSEFFGPGTRLTVL.